One and the same sample provided the 32 T cell receptor beta chains below, sequenced in a study of human versus mouse CDR3 diversity and MHC coevolution. Clones were read by immunoSEQ multiplex PCR, and TCRdb kept only the in-frame ones, dropping some. The sample carries some 82,000 clones, around 93% recorded once. The sequencing input was naive CD4+ T cells from blood. Subset described: CD45RO-negative CD62L-positive naive CD4 T cells. All receptors come from a person aged 30 to 70 in good health.

This chain links TRBV7-9 with TRBJ1-1, with 7 positions matching TRBD1. CDR1 SEHNR and CDR2 FQNEAQ come from the germline V gene (reference sequence). V lost 2 bases, J lost 7 bases, and 10 bases stayed unmatched. CDR3 length: 15 residues. CDR3 region: CASSLSGQGGHEAFF. The DNA for the CDR3 is TGTGCCAGCAGCTTATCCGGGCAGGGGGGTCATGAAGCTTTCTTT. Filled out from reference TRBV7-9 and TRBJ1-1, the complete variable domain reads DTGVSQNPRHKITKRGQNVTFRCDPISEHNRLYWYRQTLGQGPEFLTYFQNEAQLEKSRLLSDRFSAERPKGSFSTLEIQRTEQGDSAMYLCASSLSGQGGHEAFFGQGTRLTVV.

In the case of this clone: A read error may account for a junction end that differs from germline. The rearrangement links TRBV11-3 to TRBJ2-7; TRBD1 matches 11 bases. CDR3 length: 15 amino acids. Germline CDR1 SGHNT, CDR2 YENEEA. The CDR3 DNA follows: TGTACCAGCAGTATGGGGGACAGGGGGACCTACGAGCAGTACTTC. Encoded protein: CTSSMGDRGTYEQYF.

The chain combines TRBV18 with TRBJ2-2; D unclear. V was shortened by 1 base and J by 5 bases, with 17 bases between the two germline ends. This CDR3 has 17 residues. Germline V lookup: CDR1 KGHSH, CDR2 LQKENI. CDR3 region: CASSPRQAWARTGELFF. For the CDR3, the DNA is TGTGCCAGCTCACCACGGCAGGCATGGGCCAGAACCGGGGAGCTGTTTTTT. The full variable domain, completed using reference TRBV18 and TRBJ2-2, is NAGVMQNPRHLVRRRGQEARLRCSPMKGHSHVYWYRQLPEEGLKFMVYLQKENIIDESGMPKERFSAEFPKEGPSILRIQQVVRGDSAAYFCASSPRQAWARTGELFFGEGSRLTVL.

A single count supports this clone. The rearrangement uses TRBV5-1 and TRBJ1-1, with D tentatively TRBD1 (5 bases). The CDR3 covers 14 residues. Trimming cost V 2 bases and J 5 bases, with 13 bases left between them. In germline, CDR1 is SGHRS, CDR2 YFSETQ. The CDR3 is CASSLQATGTEAFF. The CDR3 DNA follows: TGCGCCAGCAGCTTACAGGCTACTGGGACTGAAGCTTTCTTT.

J is TRBJ2-5 and V is TRBV18, with D perhaps matching TRBD1 (6 bases). Germline CDR1 and CDR2: KGHSH and LQKENI. V was clipped by 2 bases and J by 3 bases, with 7 bases between them. The CDR3 loop spans 13 amino acids. The CDR3, as DNA: TGTGCCAGCTCACCAGGACAGAAAGAGACCCAGTACTTC. Translated, it gives CASSPGQKETQYF.

The chain joins TRBV7-9 to TRBJ1-1; D remains ambiguous. Germline lookup yields CDR1 SEHNR and CDR2 FQNEAQ (reference sequence). The V end lost 1 base, the J end lost 1 base, and 16 bases lay between the germline ends. CDR3 length: 17 residues. The CDR3 is CASSLGGGSGGNTEAFF. CDR3 in DNA: TGTGCCAGCAGCTTAGGGGGAGGGAGTGGTGGGAACACTGAAGCTTTCTTT. Variable domain in full (rest from reference TRBV7-9 and TRBJ1-1): DTGVSQNPRHKITKRGQNVTFRCDPISEHNRLYWYRQTLGQGPEFLTYFQNEAQLEKSRLLSDRFSAERPKGSFSTLEIQRTEQGDSAMYLCASSLGGGSGGNTEAFFGQGTRLTVV.

The rearrangement uses TRBV7-2 and TRBJ2-1; 8 bases match TRBD2. From germline, CDR1 is SGHTA and CDR2 FQGNSA. The CDR3 covers 14 residues. V was clipped by 6 bases and J by 5 bases; unmatched bases: 6. The CDR3 loop is CASRRGGPDNEQFF. In DNA, the CDR3 is TGTGCCAGCAGGCGCGGGGGGCCAGACAATGAGCAGTTCTTC.

This clone occurred once. The chain uses TRBV7-2 and TRBJ2-3; possible D gene TRBD1, 7 bases. From germline, CDR1 is SGHTA and CDR2 FQGNSA. Trimming removed 1 base from V and 5 bases from J, with 25 bases in between. The CDR3 runs to 19 residues. As DNA, the CDR3 is TGTGCCAGCAGCTTAGGACGGAGGGGGCGGTTCAGAGGTGGAGATACGCAGTATTTT. This gives the protein CASSLGRRGRFRGGDTQYF.

The chain links TRBV5-6 to TRBJ1-5; no reliable D call. The CDR3 has 15 amino acids. Trimming took off 1 base at V and 1 base at J, with 9 bases between the two ends. The germline gives CDR1 SGHDT, CDR2 YYEEEE. The CDR3 coding sequence is TGTGCCAGCAGCTTGACCATCCTAAGCAATCAGCCCCAGCATTTT. Translated, it gives CASSLTILSNQPQHF.

The chain uses TRBV20-1 and TRBJ2-7; no reliable D call. V was trimmed by 3 bases and J by 3 bases, leaving 6 bases between them. Germline assignment: CDR1 DFQATT and CDR2 SNEGSKA (reference sequence). The CDR3 runs 11 residues. The CDR3 DNA reads TGCAGTGCTAGTACATTCTACGAGCAGTACTTC. Protein: CSASTFYEQYF.

The V gene is TRBV6-5, the J gene TRBJ1-4; no firm D call. Germline loops: CDR1 MNHEY, CDR2 SVGAGI. Trimming shortened V by 2 bases and J by 5 bases, and 12 bases separated the two germline ends. This CDR3 is 15 amino acids long. CDR3 protein: CASSYRPGPNEKLFF. DNA of the CDR3: TGTGCCAGCAGTTACAGGCCAGGCCCCAATGAAAAACTGTTTTTT.

This chain joins TRBV5-6 and TRBJ1-2; 7 bases map to TRBD1. Germline values: CDR1 SGHDT, CDR2 YYEEEE. Trimming at V came to 4 bases and at J to 7 bases, leaving 7 bases not matched to a gene. The CDR3 length is 13 residues. Written as DNA, the CDR3 is TGTGCCAGCAGCCCCGGGACAGAGGCTGGCTACACCTTC. Translation: CASSPGTEAGYTF.

The chain uses TRBV5-1 and TRBJ1-1; 7 nucleotides agree with TRBD1. Trimming at V came to 5 bases and at J to 4 bases, leaving 5 bases not matched to a gene. The CDR3 contains 13 residues. The germline V gene encodes CDR1 SGHRS and CDR2 YFSETQ. CDR3 amino acids: CASSQGGGTEAFF. CDR3 DNA: TGCGCCAGCAGTCAAGGGGGCGGCACTGAAGCTTTCTTT. Full variable domain (rest looked up from reference TRBV5-1 and TRBJ1-1): KAGVTQTPRYLIKTRGQQVTLSCSPISGHRSVSWYQQTPGQGLQFLFEYFSETQRNKGNFPGRFSGRQFSNSRSEMNVSTLELGDSALYLCASSQGGGTEAFFGQGTRLTVV.

This clone was recorded a few times. V usage is TRBV21-1 and J usage is TRBJ2-7; the table calls TRBD2, which could not be checked here. TRBV21-1 is given as a pseudogene. The CDR3 runs to 19 residues. Here the CDR3 DNA reads TGTGCCAGCAGCAAAGGTCCGGGACTAGCGACAAGGAGGTTATACGAGCAGTACTTC. Its protein is CASSKGPGLATRRLYEQYF.

The chain employs TRBV7-6 and TRBJ1-3, with 7 bases matching TRBD1. Looked up from germline, CDR1 is SGHVS and CDR2 is FNYEAQ. J was trimmed by 0 bases and V by 3 bases; bases with no gene match: 2. CDR3 length equals 15 residues. CDR3 sequence: CASSLGQPSGNTIYF. CDR3 nucleotides: TGTGCCAGCAGCTTGGGACAGCCCTCTGGAAACACCATATATTTT.

CDR3 in amino acids: CASSFFRGTDTQYF. DNA for the CDR3: TGTGCCAGCAGCTTCTTTCGGGGGACAGATACGCAGTATTTT. The rearrangement joins TRBV7-2 to TRBJ2-3, with a possible D match to TRBD2 (6 bases). CDR1 and CDR2 (germline): SGHTA, FQGNSA. CDR3 length: 14 amino acids. The V gene lost 3 bases and the J gene lost 3 bases, with 10 bases spanning the gap.

The chain links TRBV30 to TRBJ1-6; D is perhaps TRBD1 (5 bases). CDR1 and CDR2 from the germline V gene are GTSNPN and SVGIG (reference sequence). Deletions cut 7 bases from V and 5 bases from J, with 12 bases between. The CDR3 has 13 amino acids. In DNA, the CDR3 is TGTGCCTTTAGGGCAGGGAATAATTCACCCCTCCACTTT. Protein sequence: CAFRAGNNSPLHF. Variable domain in full (rest from reference TRBV30 and TRBJ1-6): SQTIHQWPATLVQPVGSPLSLECTVEGTSNPNLYWYRQAAGRGLQLLFYSVGIGQISSEVPQNLSASRPQDRQFILSSKKLLLSDSGFYLCAFRAGNNSPLHFGNGTRLTVT.

V usage is TRBV25-1 and J usage is TRBJ1-1, with 7 bases identical to TRBD1. The V gene's germline CDR1 is MGHDK and CDR2 SYGVNS. Trimming at V came to 2 bases and at J to 7 bases, leaving 7 bases not matched to a gene. The CDR3 has 14 amino acids. DNA for the CDR3: TGTGCCAGCAGTGAAGAGGGGGCCGGGTTTGAAGCTTTCTTT. It codes for CASSEEGAGFEAFF.

The chain links TRBV7-2 to TRBJ1-1, with D hard to call. V lost 2 bases to trimming and J lost 8 bases, with 18 bases between them. This CDR3 has 15 residues. From germline, CDR1 is SGHTA and CDR2 FQGNSA. CDR3 sequence (DNA): TGTGCCAGCAGCTTATCGGCCCTTCCTGTGAGGGAAGCTTTCTTT. Translating it yields CASSLSALPVREAFF.

The J gene is TRBJ1-3, the V gene TRBV5-5; D call uncertain. Between the trimmed V and J ends, which lost 3 bases and 0 bases, there was a span of 16 bases. Germline V lookup: CDR1 SGHKS, CDR2 YYEKEE (reference sequence). The CDR3 has 17 residues. Written as DNA, the CDR3 is TGTGCCAGCAGCTCCGAAGTGAGAGGCCTCTCTGGAAACACCATATATTTT. It specifies CASSSEVRGLSGNTIYF.

This chain joins TRBV7-3 and TRBJ2-7; a possible D gene is TRBD2 (6 bases). Germline CDR1 reads SGHTA; CDR2 reads FQGTGA. V was shortened by 1 base and J by 5 bases, with 15 bases between the two germline ends. CDR3 length: 15 amino acids. DNA of the CDR3: TGTGCCAGCAGCTTAAGGCCGGCGGGGAGGAACGAGCAGTACTTC. Translating it yields CASSLRPAGRNEQYF.

The chain carries TRBV4-3 and TRBJ2-7; 10 bases fit TRBD2. Looked up from germline, CDR1 is LGHNA and CDR2 is YSLEER. Trimming removed 3 bases from V and 4 bases from J; junction bases left unmatched: 6. This CDR3 is 15 amino acids long. The CDR3 DNA sequence: TGCGCCAGCAGCCAGCTAGCGGGGGAAGGATACGAGCAGTACTTC. This sequence encodes CASSQLAGEGYEQYF.

The chain carries TRBV15 and TRBJ2-7; TRBD2 might be the D (5 bases). The CDR3 length is 16 residues. The V gene lost 1 base and the J gene lost 0 bases, with 13 bases spanning the gap. CDR1 and CDR2 (germline): LNHNV, YYDKDF (reference sequence). CDR3 bases: TGTGCCACCAGCAGAGGAGGGCAGGCTCTCTCCTACGAGCAGTACTTC. Translating it yields CATSRGGQALSYEQYF.

This rearrangement joins TRBV7-2 to TRBJ1-2; 10 positions agree with TRBD1. This CDR3 is 14 amino acids long. Germline lookup yields CDR1 SGHTA and CDR2 FQGNSA. V shed 4 bases and J 4 bases; nucleotides not matched to a gene: 3. The CDR3 spells CASSSGQGVYGYTF. The DNA of the CDR3 is TGTGCCAGCAGCTCCGGACAGGGGGTCTATGGCTACACCTTC. Full variable domain (outside the CDR3, taken from reference TRBV7-2 and TRBJ1-2): GAGVSQSPSNKVTEKGKDVELRCDPISGHTALYWYRQSLGQGLEFLIYFQGNSAPDKSGLPSDRFSAERTGGSVSTLTIQRTQQEDSAVYLCASSSGQGVYGYTFGSGTRLTVV.

The chain combines TRBV7-3 with TRBJ2-1; 7 bases are a match to TRBD1. The V segment lost 0 bases and the J segment 1 base; nucleotides outside the gene matches: 3. CDR1 SGHTA and CDR2 FQGTGA come from the germline V gene. This CDR3 is 16 amino acids long. Here the CDR3 reads CASSLTGTESYNEQFF. The CDR3 nucleotides are TGTGCCAGCAGCTTAACGGGGACAGAGTCCTACAATGAGCAGTTCTTC. Complete variable domain (other parts from reference TRBV7-3 and TRBJ2-1): GAGVSQTPSNKVTEKGKYVELRCDPISGHTALYWYRQSLGQGPEFLIYFQGTGAADDSGLPNDRFFAVRPEGSVSTLKIQRTERGDSAVYLCASSLTGTESYNEQFFGPGTRLTVL.

The chain uses TRBV7-6 and TRBJ2-5; possibly TRBD2 for D (6 bases). V was trimmed by 0 bases and J by 5 bases, leaving 10 bases between them. Germline CDR1 and CDR2: SGHVS and FNYEAQ. The CDR3 is made up of 14 amino acids. The CDR3 bases are TGTGCCAGCAGCTTAGCGGAGGGGTGGGAGACCCAGTACTTC. Translating it yields CASSLAEGWETQYF.

This chain joins TRBV19 and TRBJ1-3; no definite D call. The CDR3 consists of 16 residues. V was pared by 5 bases and J by 1 base, with 15 bases between. CDR1 is LNHDA and CDR2 is SQIVND in the germline V gene (reference sequence). CDR3 sequence reads: CASSDLGGGSGNTIYF. The CDR3, as DNA: TGTGCCAGTAGTGACCTTGGCGGAGGTTCTGGAAACACCATATATTTT.

The DNA of the CDR3 is TGTGCCAGCAGCTCCGTATACGAGCAGTACTTC. Translated: CASSSVYEQYF. This chain links TRBV11-1 with TRBJ2-7; D gene uncertain. The germline V and J ends were trimmed by 4 bases and 4 bases, with 5 bases remaining between them. Germline V gives CDR1 SGHAT, CDR2 FQDESV (reference sequence). This CDR3 is 11 amino acids long.

V gene TRBV9 combines with J gene TRBJ1-5, with D perhaps TRBD1 (6 bases). Germline V gives CDR1 SGDLS, CDR2 YYNGEE. The germline V and J ends were trimmed by 4 bases and 0 bases, with 20 bases remaining between them. The CDR3 runs to 18 residues. This chain's CDR3 is CASSPGGGLGYSNQPQHF. CDR3 nucleotide sequence: TGTGCCAGCAGCCCTGGGGGGGGGCTTGGTTATAGCAATCAGCCCCAGCATTTT.

The V call is TRBV12-5, the J call TRBJ2-1; tentatively, D is TRBD1 (6 bases). This CDR3 has 16 residues. Per germline, CDR1 LGHNT and CDR2 FRNRAP. Trimming took off 1 base at V and 2 bases at J, with 12 bases between the two ends. The DNA for the CDR3 is TGTGCTAGTGGTTTGGACGGACAGTTCCCCTACAATGAGCAGTTCTTC. Its translation: CASGLDGQFPYNEQFF.

The V gene is TRBV19, the J gene TRBJ2-3; a possible D gene is TRBD2 (6 bases). This CDR3 contains 16 residues. Between the trimmed V and J ends, which lost 3 bases and 2 bases, there was a span of 15 bases. CDR1 is LNHDA and CDR2 is SQIVND in the germline V gene (reference sequence). Written as DNA, the CDR3 is TGTGCCAGTAGTATCCGCGCGGGGATCTTCACAGATACGCAGTATTTT. Amino acids: CASSIRAGIFTDTQYF.

This chain links TRBV14 with TRBJ1-5; no clear D. This CDR3 comprises 12 residues. V dropped 5 bases and J dropped 7 bases, with 9 bases sitting between them. The germline CDR1 and CDR2 sequences are SGHDN and FVKESK. The chain's CDR3 is CASSYGIQPQHF. CDR3 coding DNA: TGTGCCAGCAGCTACGGGATACAGCCCCAGCATTTT.